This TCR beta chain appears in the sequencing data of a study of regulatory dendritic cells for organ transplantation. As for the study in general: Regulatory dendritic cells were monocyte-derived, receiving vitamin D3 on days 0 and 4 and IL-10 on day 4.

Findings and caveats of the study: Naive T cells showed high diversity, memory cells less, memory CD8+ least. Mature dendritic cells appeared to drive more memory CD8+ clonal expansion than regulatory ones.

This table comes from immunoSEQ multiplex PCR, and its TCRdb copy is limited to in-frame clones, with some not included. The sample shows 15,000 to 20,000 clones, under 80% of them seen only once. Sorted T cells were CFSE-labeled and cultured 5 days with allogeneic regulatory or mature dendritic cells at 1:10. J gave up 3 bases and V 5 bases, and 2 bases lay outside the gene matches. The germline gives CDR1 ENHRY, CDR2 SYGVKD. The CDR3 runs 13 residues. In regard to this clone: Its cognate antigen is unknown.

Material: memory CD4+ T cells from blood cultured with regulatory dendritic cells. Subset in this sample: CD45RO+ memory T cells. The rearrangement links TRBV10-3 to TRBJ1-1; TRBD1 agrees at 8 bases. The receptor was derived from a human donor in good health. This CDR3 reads CAISKDRDTEAFF. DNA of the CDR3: TGTGCCATCAGTAAGGACAGGGACACTGAAGCTTTCTTT.